This T cell receptor (beta chain) stems from a study of blood T cell repertoires in COVID-19. Repertoires were generated with immunoSEQ multiplex PCR, while TCRdb's copy carries only in-frame clones and drops some. The sample yields some 200,000 clones, 70% to 90% seen once. Germline lookup yields CDR1 LNHDA and CDR2 SQIVND (reference sequence). The CDR3 loop spans 14 amino acids. V gave up 5 bases and J gave up 0 bases, with 8 bases separating them. V and J are TRBV19 and TRBJ1-5; D unclear. The sequencing sample was made of PBMCs or T cells enriched from blood (not recorded which). The TCR was taken from a woman aged 40 to 50 with acute COVID-19. This CDR3 is CASSSQNSNQPQHF. The CDR3 DNA follows: TGTGCCAGTAGTTCTCAGAATAGCAATCAGCCCCAGCATTTT.